What follows is one TCR beta chain and its context. The CDR3 extends over 13 amino acids. CDR1 is SGHAT and CDR2 is FQNNGV in the germline V gene. Trimming stripped 5 bases from V and 2 bases from J, with 9 bases between. The Seattle patients joined while their infection was active and were tracked longitudinally afterward. The authors' processing: Reference gene primer amplification gave estimated nucleated cell counts. This table comes from immunoSEQ multiplex PCR, and its TCRdb copy is limited to in-frame clones, with some not included. The V and J calls and clone size were taken over from that table, and D and trimming were inferred from the DNA. The data contain roughly 200,000 clones, about 85% of them seen just once; the ten biggest clones take up approximately 10%. The sample is drawn from a study of blood T cell repertoires in COVID-19. The wider study: The United States, Italy and Spain supplied acute and convalescent COVID-19 samples. Sources were T cells, B-cell-depleted T cells, or PBMCs; the material itself was cDNA or gDNA.

The sequence came from a woman between 45 and 60 years old with COVID-19, enrolled during active disease. This chain links TRBV11-2 with TRBJ1-2; no clear D gene. Sequenced: peripheral blood. The CDR3 nucleotides are TGTGCCAGCAGCCGCGCCTACAACTATGGCTACACCTTC. Amino acids: CASSRAYNYGYTF.